A single sample gave rise to the 5 T cell receptor beta chains below, sequenced in a study of T-cell memory formation after mild COVID-19. TCRdb recomputed calls from the 5' RACE reads with MiXCR, one row per CDR3 protein. The data hold about 470,000 distinct CDR3 sequences, with about 23% observed a single time. The sample taken for sequencing was PBMCs or a T cell subset sorted from them (not recorded which). The receptors stem from an adult woman who had mild COVID-19 (a few samples of this study predate the infection). Cell type and time point are not known.

The chain is built from TRBV7-9 and TRBJ2-1; the D is unclear. From germline, CDR1 is SEHNR and CDR2 FQNEAQ (reference sequence). The CDR3 has 13 amino acids. V lost 1 base and J 4 bases, leaving 5 bases between the germline ends. CDR3 nucleotide sequence: TGTGCCAGCAGCTTAGTCCATTACAATGAGCAGTTCTTC. Translated, it gives CASSLVHYNEQFF.

This clonotype was seen at least ten times. J is TRBJ2-6 and V is TRBV3-1; possibly TRBD1 or TRBD2 for D (6 bases each). The V and J ends lost 5 bases and 1 base respectively, with 15 bases between them. The CDR3 loop spans 17 amino acids. Looked up from germline, CDR1 is LGHDT and CDR2 is YNNKEL (reference sequence). Here the CDR3 reads CASSDLGGPSGANVLTF. CDR3 DNA: TGTGCCAGCAGCGACCTAGGGGGGCCTTCTGGGGCCAACGTCCTGACTTTC.

This clonotype was seen a handful of times. V is TRBV30 and J is TRBJ2-3, with TRBD2 matching 7 bases. From germline, CDR1 is GTSNPN and CDR2 SVGIG (reference sequence). The ends lost 0 bases at V and 3 bases at J; junction bases unmatched: 6. This CDR3 has 15 amino acids. CDR3 sequence reads: CAWSVIGEGTDTQYF. Written as DNA, the CDR3 is TGTGCCTGGAGTGTAATAGGGGAGGGGACAGATACGCAGTATTTT. Drawing the rest from reference TRBV30 and TRBJ2-3, the complete variable domain is SQTIHQWPATLVQPVGSPLSLECTVEGTSNPNLYWYRQAAGRGLQLLFYSVGIGQISSEVPQNLSASRPQDRQFILSSKKLLLSDSGFYLCAWSVIGEGTDTQYFGPGTRLTVL.

This chain links TRBV29-1 with TRBJ1-1; D may be TRBD1 (5 bases). The CDR3 is 14 amino acids. Germline V gene sequence: CDR1 SQVTM, CDR2 ANQGSEA. Between the trimmed V and J ends, which lost 3 bases and 1 base, there was a span of 12 bases. Here the CDR3 DNA reads TGCAGCGTTGATAAAGGGGTGGGGAACACTGAAGCTTTCTTT. Its protein product is CSVDKGVGNTEAFF.

The chain has TRBV9 and TRBJ2-5, with 7 nucleotides matching TRBD1. V gave up 6 bases and J gave up 5 bases; unmatched junction bases: 13. Germline-derived CDR1 and CDR2 are SGDLS and YYNGEE. This CDR3 region has 15 residues. The CDR3 loop reads CASNPAGTVGETQYF. The CDR3 nucleotides are TGTGCCAGCAACCCGGCCGGGACAGTAGGGGAGACCCAGTACTTC. Full variable domain (outside the CDR3, taken from reference TRBV9 and TRBJ2-5): DSGVTQTPKHLITATGQRVTLRCSPRSGDLSVYWYQQSLDQGLQFLIQYYNGEERAKGNILERFSAQQFPDLHSELNLSSLELGDSALYFCASNPAGTVGETQYFGPGTRLLVL.